The table lists the clone carrying this TCR beta chain with a few counts. Authors' methods: How many nucleated cells were present was estimated from reference gene primer amplification. Libraries were prepared by immunoSEQ multiplex PCR; TCRdb keeps only in-frame clonotypes and omits some of them. D and trimming come from the DNA, and the V and J calls and clone size come from that table. The sample lists roughly 260,000 clones, around 87% occurring once. The data were taken from a study of blood T cell repertoires in COVID-19. Study overall: Sites across the United States, Italy and Spain contributed samples from acute and convalescent COVID-19. The cDNA or gDNA used as material had been derived from T cells, B-cell-depleted T cells, or PBMCs.

The CDR3 runs 18 residues. J lost 6 bases, V lost 3 bases, and 16 bases had no gene match. Germline values: CDR1 MDHEN, CDR2 SYDVKM. Sequencing was done on a sample of peripheral blood. The rearrangement uses TRBV28 and TRBJ2-1; 8 bases are shared with TRBD2. The origin of this receptor is a woman aged 45-65 years with acute or convalescent COVID-19. The CDR3 DNA reads as TGTGCCAGCAGTTTCGGGCTAGCGGGTGAGTCCTACCTCAATGAGCAGTTCTTC. Protein sequence: CASSFGLAGESYLNEQFF.